This TCR beta chain was sequenced during a study of blood T cell repertoires in COVID-19. This CDR3 has 13 amino acids. Trimming removed 3 bases from V and 8 bases from J, with 10 bases in between. Adults between roughly 18 and 89 years of age took part from 20 to 25 US areas. TCRdb's copy holds only in-frame clones and misses some; the assay was immunoSEQ multiplex PCR. The sample lists about 220,000 clones, nearly 90% seen once, with roughly 16% in the top ten. This chain uses TRBV12-3 or TRBV12-4 with TRBJ1-4; D ambiguous. Sequencing was done on a sample of PBMCs or T cells enriched from blood (not recorded which). The TCR comes from a man aged 25-40 years who had been exposed to COVID-19. The CDR3 DNA is TGTGCCAGCAGTTTCATAGGCGGAGAAAAACTGTTTTTT. Its protein product is CASSFIGGEKLFF.